This TCR beta chain was identified in a study of blood T cell repertoires in COVID-19. The wider study: The samples span acute and convalescent COVID-19 from the United States, Italy and Spain. PBMCs, B-cell-depleted T cells, or T cells provided the cDNA or gDNA that made up the material.

Per the original methods: It was from reference gene primer amplification that nucleated cell counts were estimated. Sequenced by immunoSEQ multiplex PCR; TCRdb stores in-frame clones only, minus some. The V and J calls and clone size come from that table; D and trimming were worked out from the DNA. The table includes under 75,000 clones, approximately 75% detected once. Trimming cost V 8 bases and J 3 bases, with 8 bases left between them. The germline CDR1 and CDR2 sequences are MNHNS and SASEGT. The CDR3 extends over 13 amino acids. The chain carries TRBV6-1 and TRBJ2-6; no clear D. The receptor was isolated from a woman in her sixties with acute or convalescent COVID-19. Sequences were obtained from peripheral blood. CDR3: CASRLRGANVLTF. In DNA form, the CDR3 reads TGTGCCAGCCGTCTGCGTGGGGCCAACGTCCTGACTTTC.